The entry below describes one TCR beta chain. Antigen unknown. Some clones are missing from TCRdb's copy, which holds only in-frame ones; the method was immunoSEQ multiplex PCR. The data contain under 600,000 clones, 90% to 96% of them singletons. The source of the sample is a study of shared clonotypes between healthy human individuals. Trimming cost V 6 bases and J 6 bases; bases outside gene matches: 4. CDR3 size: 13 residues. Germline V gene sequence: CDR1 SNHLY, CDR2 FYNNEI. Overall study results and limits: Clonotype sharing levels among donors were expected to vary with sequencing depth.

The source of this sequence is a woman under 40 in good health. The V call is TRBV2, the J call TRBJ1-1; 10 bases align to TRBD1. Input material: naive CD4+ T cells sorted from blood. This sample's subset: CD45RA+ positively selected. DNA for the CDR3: TGTGCCAGCAGGGGGGACAGGGGCGCTGAAGCTTTCTTT. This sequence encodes CASRGDRGAEAFF.